The clone carrying this TCR beta chain was picked up many times. This entry comes from a study of T cell clonality in common variable immunodeficiency. The repertoire was sequenced with immunoSEQ multiplex PCR; TCRdb's copy has only in-frame clones and lacks some. The sample shows about 39,000 clones, none of them appearing just once. Sequences were obtained from peripheral blood mononuclear cells. This receptor was identified in a person aged 18 to 70 in good health.

CDR3 DNA, as far as it was read: TGCAGCGTTGATCGCGGGGTCCAAGAGACC. It is translated as CSVDRGVQET. The complete CDR3 protein is CSVDRGVQETQYF. V is TRBV29-1 and J is TRBJ2-5; maybe TRBD2 (6 bases). The read halts 3 residues ahead of the CDR3 end, with the missing end drawn from the germline J gene. Per germline, CDR1 SQVTM and CDR2 ANQGSEA. There are 13 residues in the CDR3. Trimming shortened V by 3 bases and J by 1 base, and 9 bases separated the two germline ends.